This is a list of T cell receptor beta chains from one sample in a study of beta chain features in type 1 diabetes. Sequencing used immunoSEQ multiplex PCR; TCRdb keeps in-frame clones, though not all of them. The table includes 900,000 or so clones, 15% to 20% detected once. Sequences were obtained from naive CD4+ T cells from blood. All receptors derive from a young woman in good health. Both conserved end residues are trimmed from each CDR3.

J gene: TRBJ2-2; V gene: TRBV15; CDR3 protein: ATSRGRTGELF
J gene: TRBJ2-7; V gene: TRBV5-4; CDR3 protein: ASSSLAGGIYEQY
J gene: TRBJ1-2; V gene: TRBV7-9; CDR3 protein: ASSPFSPGYRGYGYT
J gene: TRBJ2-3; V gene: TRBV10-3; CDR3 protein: AISLLAGVGTDTQY
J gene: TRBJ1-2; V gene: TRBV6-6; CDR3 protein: ASSQTGGNGYT
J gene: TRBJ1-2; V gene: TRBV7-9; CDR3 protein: ASSLEGTLNYGYT
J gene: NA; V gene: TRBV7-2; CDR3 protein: ASSFAEGPYEQY
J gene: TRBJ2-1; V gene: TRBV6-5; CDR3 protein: ASSSNPGGGEQF
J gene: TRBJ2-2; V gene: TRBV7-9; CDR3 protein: ASRLSGSDTGELF
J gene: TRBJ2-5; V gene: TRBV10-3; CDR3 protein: AISEWQKETQY
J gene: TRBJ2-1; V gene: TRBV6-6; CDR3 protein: ASSYRNEQF